This T cell receptor (beta chain) is drawn from a study of blood T cell repertoires in COVID-19. Under the authors' procedure: Reference gene primer amplification gave estimated nucleated cell counts. Assay used: immunoSEQ multiplex PCR; TCRdb lists only in-frame clones, some missing. The V and J calls and clone size were taken over from that table, and D and trimming were inferred from the DNA. The repertoire holds around 82,000 clones, with around 90% as singletons. The trim removed 5 bases at V and 3 bases at J, leaving 16 bases unmatched. Germline values: CDR1 GTSNPN, CDR2 SVGIG (reference sequence). There are 17 residues in the CDR3.

The sequenced sample was peripheral blood. The gene calls are TRBV30 and TRBJ1-2; TRBD1 matches at 9 bases. The TCR originated in a human donor in a cohort sampled during active COVID-19. The CDR3 DNA reads TGTGCCTGGGGTTCAGGGACAGGGAGTCGGACAGACTATGGCTACACCTTC. Translated, it gives CAWGSGTGSRTDYGYTF.